These 16 T cell receptor beta chains originate from one sample sequenced in a study of T cells after posttransplantation cyclophosphamide. Only in-frame clones appear in the TCRdb table, and some are missing; sequencing was by immunoSEQ multiplex PCR. Singletons are absent from the sample, which has 30,000 to 50,000 clones. The sample consisted of PBMCs. The origin of the receptors is a woman in her forties or fifties in good health and a related stem cell transplant donor.

This clone was observed many times. The J gene is TRBJ2-1, the V gene TRBV6-6; perhaps TRBD1 as D (5 bases). Germline CDR1 and CDR2: MNHNY and SVGAGI (reference sequence). With 6 bases removed from V and 9 bases from J, the gap between germline ends came to 18 bases. The CDR3 length is 14 residues. CDR3 loop: CASRDMGPVGEQFF. The CDR3 nucleotides read TGTGCCAGCAGAGACATGGGGCCTGTCGGTGAGCAGTTCTTC.

This clone was counted at least ten times. This chain uses TRBV19 with TRBJ1-6, with 7 bases fitting TRBD1. V lost 3 bases and J lost 8; bases outside the gene matches: 4. There are 14 residues in the CDR3. The V gene's germline CDR1 is LNHDA and CDR2 SQIVND (reference sequence). The CDR3 spells CASSMGQLYSPLHF. CDR3 in DNA: TGTGCCAGTAGTATGGGACAGCTGTATTCACCCCTCCACTTT.

This clone came up many times. This chain uses TRBV5-5 with TRBJ1-3; D unresolved. This CDR3 region has 17 residues. Trimming left V 0 bases short and J 3 bases short, with 16 bases between. Germline-derived CDR1 and CDR2 are SGHKS and YYEKEE (reference sequence). The chain's CDR3 is CASSLGNFPVIGNTIYF. Written as DNA, the CDR3 is TGTGCCAGCAGCTTGGGAAATTTCCCAGTTATTGGAAACACCATATATTTT.

This clone occurred many times. The rearrangement links TRBV11-2 to TRBJ2-7; D uncertain. Trimming stripped 5 bases from V and 2 bases from J, with 13 bases between. CDR3 length equals 14 residues. Germline V gene data show CDR1 as SGHAT and CDR2 as FQNNGV. The CDR3 here is CASSPKSSTYEQYF. CDR3 in DNA: TGTGCCAGCAGCCCGAAGAGTTCGACCTACGAGCAGTACTTC.

Many counts were recorded for this clone. This chain uses TRBV6-1 with TRBJ2-3; the match to TRBD2 covers 9 bases. CDR1 and CDR2 from the germline V gene are MNHNS and SASEGT. V lost 6 bases and J lost 1; bases outside the gene matches: 2. CDR3 length: 14 residues. The CDR3 bases are TGTGCCAGCAGCTCTAGCGGGGGCACAGATACGCAGTATTTT. Its protein is CASSSSGGTDTQYF.

This clone was seen at least ten times. The rearrangement links TRBV30 to TRBJ1-6, with D unclear. This CDR3 contains 12 residues. CDR1 GTSNPN and CDR2 SVGIG come from the germline V gene (reference sequence). Trimming cost V 4 bases and J 8 bases, with 9 bases left between them. CDR3 bases: TGTGCCTGGAAGTCGGGATATTCACCCCTCCACTTT. It encodes CAWKSGYSPLHF.

This clone was counted at least ten times. The chain employs TRBV12-5 and TRBJ1-1, with D hard to call. The CDR3 totals 14 residues. Trimming left V 7 bases short and J 1 base short, with 13 bases between. Germline lookup yields CDR1 LGHNT and CDR2 FRNRAP. The CDR3 reads CASDRREANTEAFF. The CDR3 DNA is TGTGCTAGTGACCGCCGAGAGGCGAACACTGAAGCTTTCTTT. The full variable domain, its missing parts supplied by reference TRBV12-5 and TRBJ1-1, is DARVTQTPRHKVTEMGQEVTMRCQPILGHNTVFWYRQTMMQGLELLAYFRNRAPLDDSGMPKDRFSAEMPDATLATLKIQPSEPRDSAVYFCASDRREANTEAFFGQGTRLTVV.

This clone came up many times. This rearrangement joins TRBV4-3 to TRBJ2-5; possibly TRBD2 for D (7 bases). The germline CDR1 and CDR2 sequences are LGHNA and YSLEER. Trimming shortened V by 0 bases and J by 5 bases, and 19 bases separated the two germline ends. The CDR3 consists of 17 residues. CDR3 amino acids: CASSQEFLGGARETQYF. CDR3 sequence (DNA): TGCGCCAGCAGCCAAGAGTTTCTGGGGGGGGCTAGGGAGACCCAGTACTTC.

This clone was observed many times. This chain connects TRBV10-3 to TRBJ1-4; no clear D gene. This CDR3 region has 15 residues. Germline CDR1 is ENHRY and CDR2 is SYGVKD. V lost 0 bases and J 3 bases, leaving 8 bases between the germline ends. The DNA for the CDR3 is TGTGCCATCAGTGAGTCGAGCGAGTCTAATGAAAAACTGTTTTTT. Its translation: CAISESSESNEKLFF.

This clone was seen many times. The rearrangement links TRBV5-1 to TRBJ1-1; tentative D call: TRBD1 (5 bases). This CDR3 is 15 amino acids long. With 4 bases removed from V and 4 bases from J, the gap between germline ends came to 17 bases. The germline V gene has CDR1 SGHRS and CDR2 YFSETQ. The CDR3 DNA is TGCGCCAGCAGCCTATCCGGTTACGGGGGCACTGAAGCTTTCTTT. Amino acid sequence: CASSLSGYGGTEAFF. Looking up the rest from reference TRBV5-1 and TRBJ1-1 gives the full variable domain: KAGVTQTPRYLIKTRGQQVTLSCSPISGHRSVSWYQQTPGQGLQFLFEYFSETQRNKGNFPGRFSGRQFSNSRSEMNVSTLELGDSALYLCASSLSGYGGTEAFFGQGTRLTVV.

This rearrangement joins TRBV27 to TRBJ2-3; D perhaps matches TRBD2 (6 bases). Trimming shortened V by 8 bases and J by 6 bases, and 12 bases separated the two germline ends. The CDR3 sequence is 12 residues long. Germline CDR1 is MNHEY and CDR2 is SMNVEV (reference sequence). The CDR3 loop reads CASRAAGDTQYF. The CDR3 nucleotides read TGTGCCAGCCGAGCCGCGGGGGATACGCAGTATTTT.

This clone was detected many times. DNA for the CDR3: TGTGCCAGCACTTTCCTCGGGACAATTAACCACGAGCAGTACTTC. This encodes CASTFLGTINHEQYF. V usage is TRBV6-1 and J usage is TRBJ2-7; weak D call: TRBD1 (6 bases). Per the germline V gene, CDR1 is MNHNS and CDR2 is SASEGT. Trimming pared 7 bases from V and 5 bases from J, leaving 21 bases between. There are 15 residues in the CDR3.

This clone was seen many times. The chain joins TRBV15 to TRBJ1-2, with 8 nucleotides matching TRBD1. CDR3 size: 15 residues. The V gene's germline CDR1 is LNHNV and CDR2 YYDKDF (reference sequence). V shed 4 bases, J shed 3 bases, and the junction held 7 bases outside the gene matches. This CDR3 reads CATSIGQGFDYGYTF. CDR3 DNA sequence: TGTGCCACCAGCATTGGACAGGGCTTTGACTATGGCTACACCTTC.

This clone was found many times. The chain employs TRBV4-1 and TRBJ2-7; D possibly corresponds to TRBD2 (6 bases). V was clipped by 7 bases and J by 3 bases, with 22 bases between them. CDR3 size: 16 residues. Germline-derived CDR1 and CDR2 are MGHRA and YSYEKL. The CDR3 region is CASTKDSGHGFYEQYF. CDR3 bases: TGCGCCAGCACCAAAGACAGCGGGCATGGGTTCTACGAGCAGTACTTC.

Many counts were recorded for this clone. The V and J genes are TRBV28 and TRBJ2-3; a weak D match, TRBD2 (7 bases). Deletions cut 11 bases from V and 3 bases from J, with 12 bases between. Germline V CDR1 and CDR2: MDHEN, SYDVKM. The CDR3 runs 12 residues. For the CDR3, the DNA is TGTGCCGCCGGGGGGCGGACAGATACGCAGTATTTT. It encodes CAAGGRTDTQYF.

This clone was seen many times. The chain's CDR3 is CAGRRDNTGELFF. CDR3 coding DNA: TGTGCCGGAAGACGGGATAACACCGGGGAGCTGTTTTTT. J is TRBJ2-2 and V is TRBV2; possibly TRBD2 for D (5 bases). Germline CDR1 reads SNHLY; CDR2 reads FYNNEI. V was trimmed by 11 bases and J by 2 bases, leaving 12 bases between them. The CDR3 is made up of 13 amino acids.